A single sample gave rise to the 3 T cell receptor beta chains below, sequenced in a study of T cell repertoires in cytomegalovirus infection. TCRdb reprocessed the reads via MiXCR and lists one record per CDR3 protein. The data hold roughly 720,000 distinct CDR3 sequences, with 35% to 45% observed a single time. The sequenced material came from PBMCs. The receptors originated from a human donor in good health (CMV status not recorded). Some clones in this sample may be carry-over from other donors' samples.

Only a few counts were recorded for this clonotype. The chain combines TRBV6-1 with TRBJ1-1; D remains ambiguous. Trimming took 3 bases from V and 1 from J, leaving 15 bases between them. This CDR3 comprises 16 residues. Germline V lookup: CDR1 MNHNS, CDR2 SASEGT. This CDR3 reads CASSERSSPRNTEAFF. In DNA form, the CDR3 reads TGTGCCAGCAGTGAGCGCAGCTCTCCGCGGAACACTGAAGCTTTCTTT.

This clonotype was seen more than once but under ten times. CDR3 DNA sequence: TGTGCCAGCATTGAGCGGGGGGGCCTCGATGAGCAGTTCTTC. Its translation is CASIERGGLDEQFF. V usage is TRBV28 and J usage is TRBJ2-1, with 10 positions matching TRBD2. Germline-derived CDR1 and CDR2 are MDHEN and SYDVKM. Germline trimming cut 7 bases from V and 8 bases from J; bases unmatched to any gene: 8. The CDR3 is 14 residues long.

V usage is TRBV20-1 and J usage is TRBJ2-7; 7 positions match TRBD1. Unmatched junction bases numbered 8, after V lost 5 bases and J lost 4 bases. The CDR3 totals 13 residues. Germline loops: CDR1 DFQATT, CDR2 SNEGSKA (reference sequence). The CDR3 region is CSAFGTADYEQYF. CDR3 nucleotides: TGCAGTGCTTTCGGGACAGCCGATTACGAGCAGTACTTC.